Sequencing of this T cell receptor beta chain was carried out in a study of blood T cell repertoires in COVID-19. Turning to the study itself: The United States, Italy and Spain provided the acute and convalescent COVID-19 samples. From T cells, B-cell-depleted T cells, or PBMCs came the material, which was cDNA or gDNA.

This CDR3 has 14 amino acids. Per the germline V gene, CDR1 is LNHDA and CDR2 is SQIVND (reference sequence). Trimming took 8 bases from V and 5 from J; bases not matched to a gene: 10. This clone was seen repeatedly, ten times or more. The authors' processing: Reference gene primer amplification in the assay estimated nucleated cell counts. Measured with immunoSEQ multiplex PCR; TCRdb has only the in-frame clones, and not every one. V, J and clone size reflect that table, while D and trimming were determined from the DNA. The table has 180,000 or so clones, about 76% seen once. The sequence was collected from a woman aged 45-65 years with active or convalescent COVID-19. The rearrangement joins TRBV19 to TRBJ2-7; TRBD2 aligns across 9 bases. Input material: peripheral blood. Written as DNA, the CDR3 is TGTGCCAGTGCAAGGGCTAGCGGGACCCACGAGCAGTACTTC. Its translation: CASARASGTHEQYF.